The 12 T cell receptor beta chains below were found in one sample sequenced in a study of CD8+CD57+ T cells in acquired aplastic anemia. According to the study, genomic DNA was the template for TCR beta VDJ and CDR3 profiling. TCRdb analysed the reads with MiXCR anew, one entry per CDR3 protein. The table lists about 160,000 distinct CDR3 sequences, 40% to 50% of them singletons. CD8+CD57+ cell expansion had been shown by flow cytometry in patients chosen for sequencing. Sequencing was done on a sample of sorted CD4+, CD8+, or CD8+CD57+ T cells (not recorded which) from PBMCs. All receptors derive from a human donor with aplastic anemia.

This clonotype was detected ten times or more. The J gene is TRBJ2-2, the V gene TRBV7-2, with TRBD2 matching over 9 bases. V gave up 5 bases and J gave up 5 bases; unmatched junction bases: 3. The CDR3 loop spans 14 amino acids. The germline CDR1 and CDR2 sequences are SGHTA and FQGNSA. This CDR3 is CASSRLAATGELFF. The DNA of the CDR3 is TGTGCCAGCAGCCGACTAGCGGCTACCGGGGAGCTGTTTTTT. Based on the CDR3 plus reference TRBV7-2 and TRBJ2-2, the full variable domain is GAGVSQSPSNKVTEKGKDVELRCDPISGHTALYWYRQSLGQGLEFLIYFQGNSAPDKSGLPSDRFSAERTGGSVSTLTIQRTQQEDSAVYLCASSRLAATGELFFGEGSRLTVL.

CDR3 region: CASSSAVEQFF. CDR3 DNA sequence: TGTGCCAGCAGTTCGGCGGTTGAGCAGTTCTTC. The chain uses TRBV4-2 and TRBJ2-1; D not resolved. Germline V gene sequence: CDR1 LGHNA, CDR2 YNFKEQ. The CDR3 contains 11 residues. With 6 bases removed from V and 9 bases from J, the gap between germline ends came to 9 bases.

This clonotype was observed many times. The rearrangement joins TRBV7-2 to TRBJ1-1; D ambiguous. The CDR3 runs to 13 residues. The V end was cut by 2 bases, the J end by 2 bases, with 6 bases between. The germline gives CDR1 SGHTA, CDR2 FQGNSA. The CDR3 loop reads CASSLQLNTEAFF. Written as DNA, the CDR3 is TGTGCCAGCAGCTTACAGCTAAACACTGAAGCTTTCTTT.

This clonotype was picked up many times. V usage is TRBV5-5 and J usage is TRBJ2-2; D remains ambiguous. Germline V CDR1 and CDR2: SGHKS, YYEKEE (reference sequence). With 3 bases removed from V and 3 bases from J, the gap between germline ends came to 12 bases. The CDR3 extends over 15 amino acids. The CDR3 is CASSSWSPHTGELFF. CDR3 coding DNA: TGTGCCAGCAGCTCTTGGAGTCCGCACACCGGGGAGCTGTTTTTT.

The V gene is TRBV10-3, the J gene TRBJ2-7; D ambiguous. The CDR3 spans 14 residues. The V gene lost 4 bases and the J gene lost 1 base, with 11 bases spanning the gap. Per germline, CDR1 ENHRY and CDR2 SYGVKD. The CDR3 protein is CAISGLGGSYEQYF. CDR3 coding DNA: TGTGCCATCAGTGGGTTGGGCGGTTCCTACGAGCAGTACTTC.

This clonotype was picked up many times. The gene calls are TRBV27 and TRBJ1-5; D might be TRBD1 (5 bases). Germline values: CDR1 MNHEY, CDR2 SMNVEV (reference sequence). Trimming shortened V by 2 bases and J by 4 bases, and 12 bases separated the two germline ends. The CDR3 runs 15 residues. CDR3 DNA: TGTGCCAGCAGTTTACAGGGTTTAGGGAATCAGCCCCAGCATTTT. It is translated as CASSLQGLGNQPQHF.

This clonotype was seen many times. The J gene is TRBJ1-1, the V gene TRBV5-1, with 7 nucleotides matching TRBD1. The junction had 5 bases not matched to a gene; V was cut back by 4 bases and J by 2 bases. Germline-derived CDR1 and CDR2 are SGHRS and YFSETQ. The CDR3 is made up of 14 amino acids. CDR3 amino acids: CASSPGQPNTEAFF. Written as DNA, the CDR3 is TGCGCCAGCAGCCCGGGACAGCCAAACACTGAAGCTTTCTTT.

J is TRBJ1-2 and V is TRBV25-1; D might be TRBD1 (5 bases). V was cut by 7 bases and J by 4 bases, with 13 bases left in between. The CDR3 consists of 13 residues. Germline V CDR1 and CDR2: MGHDK, SYGVNS. The DNA of the CDR3 is TGTGCCAGCACGAGAGGGGCGCCCTATGGCTACACCTTC. Its translation: CASTRGAPYGYTF.

This clonotype was seen ten or more times. The chain carries TRBV27 and TRBJ1-4, with unresolved D. The CDR3 sequence is 13 residues long. V lost 6 bases and J lost 6, with 11 bases in between. Germline V gene lookup returns CDR1 MNHEY and CDR2 SMNVEV (reference sequence). CDR3 DNA sequence: TGTGCCAGCAGCCGGACCGTTGATGAAAAACTGTTTTTT. Amino acids: CASSRTVDEKLFF.

The CDR3 region has the DNA TGTGCCAGCAGCGTGACATCTGACGATACGCAGTATTTT. Its protein is CASSVTSDDTQYF. This sequence joins TRBV9 and TRBJ2-3, with D unclear. The V gene lost 2 bases and the J gene lost 6 bases, with 10 bases spanning the gap. This CDR3 is 13 amino acids long. Per the germline V gene, CDR1 is SGDLS and CDR2 is YYNGEE.

The rearrangement joins TRBV2 to TRBJ2-7; 11 bases are shared with TRBD2. Germline-derived CDR1 and CDR2 are SNHLY and FYNNEI. The CDR3 consists of 14 residues. With V trimmed by 5 bases and J by 6 bases, 6 bases remained unmatched. The CDR3 DNA sequence: TGTGCCAGCAGTAACCTAGCGGGAGGTTCCGAGCAGTACTTC. It translates to CASSNLAGGSEQYF.

This clonotype was found a few times. The CDR3 here is CASSRRLGVEQYF. DNA of the CDR3: TGTGCCAGCAGCCGGAGATTAGGGGTCGAGCAGTACTTC. The J gene is TRBJ2-7, the V gene TRBV3-1, with a tentative D call TRBD1 (5 bases). The length of the CDR3 is 13 residues. The V end lost 4 bases, the J end lost 6 bases, and 13 bases lay between the germline ends. The germline gives CDR1 LGHDT, CDR2 YNNKEL (reference sequence).